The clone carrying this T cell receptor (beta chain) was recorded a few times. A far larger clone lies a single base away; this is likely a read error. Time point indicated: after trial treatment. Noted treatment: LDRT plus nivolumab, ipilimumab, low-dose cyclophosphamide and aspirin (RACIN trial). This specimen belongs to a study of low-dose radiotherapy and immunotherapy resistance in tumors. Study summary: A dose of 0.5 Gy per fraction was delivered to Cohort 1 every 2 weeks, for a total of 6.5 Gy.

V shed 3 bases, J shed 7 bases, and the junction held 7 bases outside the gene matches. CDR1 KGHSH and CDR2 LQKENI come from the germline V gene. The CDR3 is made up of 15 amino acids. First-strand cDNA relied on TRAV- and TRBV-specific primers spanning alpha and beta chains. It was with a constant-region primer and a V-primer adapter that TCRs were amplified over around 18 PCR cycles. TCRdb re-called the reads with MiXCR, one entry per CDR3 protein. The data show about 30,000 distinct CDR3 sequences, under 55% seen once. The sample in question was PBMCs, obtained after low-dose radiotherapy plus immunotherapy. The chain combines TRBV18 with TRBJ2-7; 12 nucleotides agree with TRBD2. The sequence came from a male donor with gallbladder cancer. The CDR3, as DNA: TGTGCCAGCTCACCTTGGACTAGCGGGATGGGGGAGCAGTACTTC. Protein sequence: CASSPWTSGMGEQYF. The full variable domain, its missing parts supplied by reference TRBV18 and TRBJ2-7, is NAGVMQNPRHLVRRRGQEARLRCSPMKGHSHVYWYRQLPEEGLKFMVYLQKENIIDESGMPKERFSAEFPKEGPSILRIQQVVRGDSAAYFCASSPWTSGMGEQYFGPGTRLTVT.